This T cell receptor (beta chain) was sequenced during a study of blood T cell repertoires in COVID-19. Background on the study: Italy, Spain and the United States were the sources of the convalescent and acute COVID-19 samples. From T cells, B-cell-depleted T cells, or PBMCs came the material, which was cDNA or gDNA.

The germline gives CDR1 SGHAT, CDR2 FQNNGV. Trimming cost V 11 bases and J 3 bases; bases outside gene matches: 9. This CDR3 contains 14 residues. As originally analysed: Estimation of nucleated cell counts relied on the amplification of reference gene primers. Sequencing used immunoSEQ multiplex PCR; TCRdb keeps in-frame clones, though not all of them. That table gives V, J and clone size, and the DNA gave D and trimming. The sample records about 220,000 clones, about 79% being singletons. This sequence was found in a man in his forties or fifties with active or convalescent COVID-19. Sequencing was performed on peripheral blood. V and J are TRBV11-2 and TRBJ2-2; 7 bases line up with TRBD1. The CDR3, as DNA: TGTGCCGGGAAGGGACAGTACGACACCGGGGAGCTGTTTTTT. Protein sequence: CAGKGQYDTGELFF.